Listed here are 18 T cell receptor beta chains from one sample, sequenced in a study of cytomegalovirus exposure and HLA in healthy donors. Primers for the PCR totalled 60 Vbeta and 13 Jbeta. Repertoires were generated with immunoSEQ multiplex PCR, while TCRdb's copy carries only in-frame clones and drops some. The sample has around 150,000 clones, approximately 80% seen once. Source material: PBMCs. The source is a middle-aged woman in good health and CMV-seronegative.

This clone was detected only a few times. CDR3 sequence: CASSVDNTDTQYF. The CDR3 nucleotides are TGTGCCAGCAGCGTAGACAACACAGATACGCAGTATTTT. The chain uses TRBV9 and TRBJ2-3; no clear D gene. Trimming cost V 0 bases and J 2 bases, with 4 bases left between them. The CDR3 has 13 amino acids. CDR1 SGDLS and CDR2 YYNGEE come from the germline V gene.

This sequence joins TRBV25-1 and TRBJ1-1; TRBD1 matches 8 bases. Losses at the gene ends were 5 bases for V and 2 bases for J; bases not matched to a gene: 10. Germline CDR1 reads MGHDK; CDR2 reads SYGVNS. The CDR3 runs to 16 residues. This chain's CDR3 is CASSPDRGPFNTEAFF. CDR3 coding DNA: TGTGCCAGCAGTCCAGACAGGGGCCCTTTTAACACTGAAGCTTTCTTT. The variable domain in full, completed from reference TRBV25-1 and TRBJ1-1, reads EADIYQTPRYLVIGTGKKITLECSQTMGHDKMYWYQQDPGMELHLIHYSYGVNSTEKGDLSSESTVSRIRTEHFPLTLESARPSHTSQYLCASSPDRGPFNTEAFFGQGTRLTVV.

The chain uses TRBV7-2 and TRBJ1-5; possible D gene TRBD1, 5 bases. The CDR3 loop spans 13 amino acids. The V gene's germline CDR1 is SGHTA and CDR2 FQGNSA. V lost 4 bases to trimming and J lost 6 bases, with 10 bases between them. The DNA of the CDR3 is TGTGCCAGCAGCTCCAGGGTGAGTCAGCCCCAGCATTTT. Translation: CASSSRVSQPQHF.

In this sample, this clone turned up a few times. The DNA for the CDR3 is TGTGCCAGCAGCTTGGCCGGGGGGGGTGGATCTGAGGGGGAGTACTTC. Its protein product is CASSLAGGGGSEGEYF. The rearrangement links TRBV5-4 to TRBJ2-7, with 8 bases identical to TRBD2. CDR1 is SGHNT, CDR2 YYREEE, per germline (reference sequence). The V segment lost 0 bases and the J segment 11 bases; nucleotides outside the gene matches: 16. The CDR3 sequence is 16 residues long. Full variable domain (rest looked up from reference TRBV5-4 and TRBJ2-7): ETGVTQSPTHLIKTRGQQVTLRCSSQSGHNTVSWYQQALGQGPQFIFQYYREEENGRGNFPPRFSGLQFPNYSSELNVNALELDDSALYLCASSLAGGGGSEGEYFGPGTRLTVT.

CDR3 in amino acids: CASSSGLAGVYEQYF. CDR3 sequence (DNA): TGTGCCAGCAGTTCGGGACTAGCGGGAGTATACGAGCAGTACTTC. This rearrangement joins TRBV7-2 to TRBJ2-7; 14 bases line up with TRBD2. The CDR3 runs 15 residues. Germline assignment: CDR1 SGHTA and CDR2 FQGNSA. With 6 bases clipped from V and 4 bases from J, the junction kept 5 bases outside the gene matches.

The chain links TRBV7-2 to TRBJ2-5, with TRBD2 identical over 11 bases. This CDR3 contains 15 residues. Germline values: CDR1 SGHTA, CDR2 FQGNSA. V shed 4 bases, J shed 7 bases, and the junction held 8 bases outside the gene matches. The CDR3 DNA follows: TGTGCCAGCAGCTCCAGACTAGCGGGAACGGGGACCCAGTACTTC. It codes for CASSSRLAGTGTQYF.

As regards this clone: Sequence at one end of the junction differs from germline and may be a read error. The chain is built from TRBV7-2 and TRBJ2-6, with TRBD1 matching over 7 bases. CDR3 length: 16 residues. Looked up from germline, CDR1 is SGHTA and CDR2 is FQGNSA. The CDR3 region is CASSLQGVVGANGLTF. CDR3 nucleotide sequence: TGTGCCAGCAGCTTACAGGGGGTGGTAGGGGCCAACGGCCTGACTTTC.

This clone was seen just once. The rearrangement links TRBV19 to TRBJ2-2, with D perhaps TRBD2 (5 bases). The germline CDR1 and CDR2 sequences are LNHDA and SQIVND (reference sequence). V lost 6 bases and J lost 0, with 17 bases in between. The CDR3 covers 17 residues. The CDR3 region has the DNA TGTGCCAGTAGCCCGTCTATTCGGGGATCGAACACCGGGGAGCTGTTTTTT. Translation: CASSPSIRGSNTGELFF.

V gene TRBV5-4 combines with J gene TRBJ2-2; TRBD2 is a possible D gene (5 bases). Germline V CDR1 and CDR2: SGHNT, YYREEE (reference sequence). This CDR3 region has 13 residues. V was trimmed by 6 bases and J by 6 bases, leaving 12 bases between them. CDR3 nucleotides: TGTGCCAGCACCGGCGGGTGGGCCGGGGAGCTGTTTTTT. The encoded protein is CASTGGWAGELFF.

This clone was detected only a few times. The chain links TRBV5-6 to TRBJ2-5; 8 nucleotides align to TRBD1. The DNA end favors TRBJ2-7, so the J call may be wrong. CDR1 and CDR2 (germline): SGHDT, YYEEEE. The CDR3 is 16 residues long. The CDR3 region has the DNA TGTGCCAGCAGCTTGACCCGGGACAGGCTCTCCTACGAGCAGTACTTC. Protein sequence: CASSLTRDRLSYEQYF.

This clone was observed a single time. CDR3: CAITGSSMGHGYTF. CDR3 DNA sequence: TGTGCCATCACCGGTAGTTCAATGGGCCATGGCTACACCTTC. This sequence joins TRBV10-3 and TRBJ1-2; D gene uncertain. Between the trimmed V and J ends, which lost 7 bases and 6 bases, there was a span of 18 bases. CDR1 and CDR2 from the germline V gene are ENHRY and SYGVKD. This CDR3 spans 14 amino acids.

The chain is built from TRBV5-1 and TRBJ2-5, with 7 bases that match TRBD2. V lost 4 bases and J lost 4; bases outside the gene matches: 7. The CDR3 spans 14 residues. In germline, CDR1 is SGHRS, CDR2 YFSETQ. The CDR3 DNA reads TGCGCCAGCAGCCCCTCGGGGGGAGGAGAGACCCAGTACTTC. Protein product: CASSPSGGGETQYF.

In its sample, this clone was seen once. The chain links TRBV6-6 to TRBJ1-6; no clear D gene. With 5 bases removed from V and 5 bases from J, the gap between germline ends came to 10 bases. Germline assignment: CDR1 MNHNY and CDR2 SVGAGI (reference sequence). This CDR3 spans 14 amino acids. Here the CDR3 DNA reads TGTGCCAGCAGTCACGGGGTTAATAATTCACCCCTCCACTTT. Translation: CASSHGVNNSPLHF.

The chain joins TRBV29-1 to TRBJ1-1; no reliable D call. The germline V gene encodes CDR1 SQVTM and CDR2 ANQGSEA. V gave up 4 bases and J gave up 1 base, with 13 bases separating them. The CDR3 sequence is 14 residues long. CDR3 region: CSVVFHNQNTEAFF. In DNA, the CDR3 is TGCAGCGTTGTATTTCACAACCAGAACACTGAAGCTTTCTTT.

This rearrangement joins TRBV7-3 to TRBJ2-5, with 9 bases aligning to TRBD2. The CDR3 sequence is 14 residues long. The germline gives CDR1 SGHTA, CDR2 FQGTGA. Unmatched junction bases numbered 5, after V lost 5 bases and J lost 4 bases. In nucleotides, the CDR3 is TGTGCCAGCAGCCCCGGGACTAGCCTAGAGACCCAGTACTTC. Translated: CASSPGTSLETQYF.

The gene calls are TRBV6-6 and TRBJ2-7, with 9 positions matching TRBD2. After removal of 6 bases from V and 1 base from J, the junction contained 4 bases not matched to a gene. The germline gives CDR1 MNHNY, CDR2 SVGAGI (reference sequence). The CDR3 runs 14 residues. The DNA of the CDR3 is TGTGCCAGCAGCAACGCGGGGGGGTCCTACGAGCAGTACTTC. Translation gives CASSNAGGSYEQYF.

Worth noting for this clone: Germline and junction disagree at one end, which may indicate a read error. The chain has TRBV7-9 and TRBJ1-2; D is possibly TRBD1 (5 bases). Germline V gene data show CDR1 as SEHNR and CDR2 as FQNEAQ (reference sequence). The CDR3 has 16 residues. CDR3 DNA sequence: TGTTCCAGCAGCTTAGCGCGAGCAGGGAGGGACTATGGCTACACCTTC. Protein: CSSSLARAGRDYGYTF.

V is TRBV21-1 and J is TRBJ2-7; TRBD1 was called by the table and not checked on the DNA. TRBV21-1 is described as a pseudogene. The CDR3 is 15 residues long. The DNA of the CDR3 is TGTGCCAGCAGCAGTTCCCGACAGGGCATAGGCGAGCAGTACTTC. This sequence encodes CASSSSRQGIGEQYF.